This T cell receptor beta chain was found in a study of T cells in Graves' hyperthyroidism and ophthalmopathy (dated by TCRdb to 2018 to 2020). Context from the whole study: To identify distinguishing TCR V-J signatures, a discovery cohort of 90 to 100 patients was used, comprising 43 with Graves' ophthalmopathy and 57 with stable Graves' hyperthyroidism. Whether ophthalmopathy could be predicted prospectively was tested in an independent validation cohort made up of 18 to 20 hyperthyroidism patients plus 17 patients who later progressed to ophthalmopathy. The 100 or so discovery patients were randomly split 7:3 into training and test sets. In addition, the study compared T-cell repertoires in thyroid tissue and in blood from several Graves' hyperthyroidism patients. TCR Vbeta CDR3 sequencing of fewer than 150 peripheral blood samples (over 40 ophthalmopathy, 75 hyperthyroidism and around 17 progressor patients) is reported in the paper. Following sampling, methimazole starting at 30 mg daily was given to hyperthyroidism patients, and high-dose intravenous methylprednisolone was given to ophthalmopathy patients. What the research found in general, with its limitations: Sample size was not statistically predetermined, and blinding of investigators to group allocation was not performed. Blood samples also contained most of the expanded thyroid clonotypes (frequency above 0.001), which suggests that blood repertoires may reflect thyroid immune responses. A 13 V-J signature model separated ophthalmopathy from stable hyperthyroidism, with approximately 87% sensitivity and 81.08% specificity in cross-validation and 80%/75% in testing. During validation, the model predicted progression to ophthalmopathy a median of roughly 7.1 months ahead of onset, with more than 60% sensitivity and more than 72% specificity.

V is pared back by 9 bases and J by 1 base, with 19 bases lying between the germline termini. For CDR1 and CDR2, the germline V gene lists SGHTA and FQGTGA. Its CDR3 holds 15 amino acids, cysteine through phenylalanine. The read is trimmed to its CDR3 DNA, 45 bases read in frame from base 1. This clonotype occurred once. What this receptor recognizes is not known. One base away there is no much larger clone; base qualities are not given. One read alone makes for weak evidence. Exclusion was applied to patients with uncontrolled infections, other autoimmune diseases, pregnancy or lactation. Diagnoses were established on the basis of clinical symptoms, serum thyroxine and TRAb, thyroid ultrasound, and orbital computed tomography. Trizol reagent was used to extract total RNA, and RNA quality was then checked on an Agilent 2100 Bioanalyzer. TCR beta CDR3 regions were amplified from RNA transcripts. A first-round RT-PCR of the TCR CDR3 used the HTBI primer set with the Qiagen OneStep RT-PCR kit. Libraries were constructed in a second round of multiplex PCR, after which size selection and purification were performed. Sequencing of the libraries was done on an Illumina HiSeq2000 using paired-end 100 bp reads. The authors' analysis ran thus. Raw data were processed with SOAPnuke, discarding reads with adapters, uncalled bases, mean Phred below 15, or no exact constant-primer or identifier match. COPE v1.2.5 was used to merge the high-quality paired reads, and each unique nucleotide sequence was defined as a clonotype. MiTCR v1.1 was used to align the clonotypes against IMGT TRBV, TRBD and TRBJ reference segments. The analysis was restricted to V-J combinations with a frequency above 0.0001, which together covered about 99% of the repertoires. The TCS score was defined as the ratio of F50 (clonal expansion) to E x V (chaos), calculated using BLOSUM62-based TCRdist between CDR3 peptides within each V-J. Welch's t-statistics and random forest reduced just over 500 V-J features to roughly 13, which were used in a naive Bayes classifier (R e1071). Thyroid-blood repertoire similarity was quantified with the Morisita-Horn index. The public reads were reprocessed in TCRdb via fastp at Q25 and MiXCR, keeping in-frame beta chains. Every distinct CDR3 protein forms one entry, paired with its most common genes and DNA. These V and J calls are TCRdb output, not the study's own analysis. The sample records approximately 700,000 distinct CDR3 sequences, nearly 45% of which are singletons. The ten most abundant clones make up less than 9.5% of the sample.

Source material: peripheral blood or thyroid tissue (not recorded which). The clonotype originates from an adult man with Graves' disease, either hyperthyroidism or ophthalmopathy (not recorded which). In this chain, TRBV7-3 is recombined with TRBJ2-7; 6 matching bases give a weak D call of TRBD1. CDR3 sequence: CASSKRQVGSYEQYF. In nucleotide form, the sequence is TGTGCCAGTAGTAAAAGACAGGTGGGGTCCTACGAGCAGTACTTC.